The entry that follows covers one T cell receptor (beta chain) sequence. Its antigen is still unknown. This specimen comes from a study of read filtering for tumor transcriptome and immune sequencing. On the study more broadly: Revised staging placed roughly eight patients in R-ISS I, some 17 in II, 7 in III. Broader study findings: Correlation between methods rose after single-read clonotypes were removed. The CD138-negative fraction was mixed bone marrow immune cells, not pure T cells. About 81.9% of IR-seq clonotypes had one read, totaling around 4% of reads; RNA-seq: roughly 76% and 46%.

This library used roughly 0.4 ug RNA and molecular barcoded adaptors spanning alpha/delta and beta/gamma chains. TCRdb fed the reads into MiXCR, producing one record per CDR3 protein. The sample yields tens of thousands of distinct CDR3 sequences, 20% to 25% seen once. Germline V gene data show CDR1 as SQVTM and CDR2 as ANQGSEA. Losses at the gene ends were 7 bases for V and 0 bases for J; bases not matched to a gene: 2. This CDR3 has 14 amino acids. The clonotype was recovered from a donor aged 40 or older with multiple myeloma. The chain has TRBV29-1 and TRBJ2-2; TRBD1 aligns across 10 bases. What was sequenced was a population of CD138-negative cells sorted from bone marrow. CDR3 sequence (DNA): TGCAGCGCGACAGGGGGCGCGAACACCGGGGAGCTGTTTTTT. Translated, it gives CSATGGANTGELFF.